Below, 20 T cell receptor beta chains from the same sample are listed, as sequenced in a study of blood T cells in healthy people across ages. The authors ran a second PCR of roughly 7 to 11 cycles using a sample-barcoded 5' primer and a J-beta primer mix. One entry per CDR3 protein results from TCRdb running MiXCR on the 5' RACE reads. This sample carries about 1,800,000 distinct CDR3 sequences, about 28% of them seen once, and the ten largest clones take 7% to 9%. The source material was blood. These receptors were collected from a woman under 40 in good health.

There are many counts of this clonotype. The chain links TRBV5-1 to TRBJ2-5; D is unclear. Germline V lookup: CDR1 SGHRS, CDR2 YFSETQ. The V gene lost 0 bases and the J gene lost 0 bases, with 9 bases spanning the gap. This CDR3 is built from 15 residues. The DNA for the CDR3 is TGCGCCAGCAGCTTGGCCTCCCGGTACCAAGAGACCCAGTACTTC. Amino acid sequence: CASSLASRYQETQYF.

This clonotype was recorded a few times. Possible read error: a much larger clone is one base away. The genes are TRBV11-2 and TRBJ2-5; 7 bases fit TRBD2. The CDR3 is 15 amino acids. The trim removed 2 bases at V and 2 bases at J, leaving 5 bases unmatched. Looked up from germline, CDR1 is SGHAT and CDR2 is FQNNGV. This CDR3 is CASSLTASGQETQYF. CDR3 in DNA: TGTGCCAGCAGCTTAACGGCTAGCGGACAAGAGACCCAGTACTTC.

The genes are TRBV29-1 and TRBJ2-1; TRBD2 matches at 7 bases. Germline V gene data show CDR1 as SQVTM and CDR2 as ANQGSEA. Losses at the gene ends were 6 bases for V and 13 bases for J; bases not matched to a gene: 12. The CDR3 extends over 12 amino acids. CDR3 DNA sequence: TGCAGCGTCCAAAACTGGGGGGGAGAACAGTTCTTC. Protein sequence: CSVQNWGGEQFF.

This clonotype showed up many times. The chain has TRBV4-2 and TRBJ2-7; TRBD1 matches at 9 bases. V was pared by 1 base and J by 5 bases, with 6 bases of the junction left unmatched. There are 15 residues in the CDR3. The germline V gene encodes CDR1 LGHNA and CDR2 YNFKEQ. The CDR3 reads CASSQGAGQGDEQYF. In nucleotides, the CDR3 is TGTGCCAGCAGCCAAGGAGCGGGACAGGGAGACGAGCAGTACTTC.

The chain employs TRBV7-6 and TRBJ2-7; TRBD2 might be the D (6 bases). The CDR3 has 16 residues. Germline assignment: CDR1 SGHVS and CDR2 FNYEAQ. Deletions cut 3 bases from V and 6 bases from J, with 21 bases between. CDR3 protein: CASSLGLGTVLSEQYF. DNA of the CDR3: TGTGCCAGCAGCTTGGGACTCGGGACTGTTCTTAGCGAGCAGTACTTC.

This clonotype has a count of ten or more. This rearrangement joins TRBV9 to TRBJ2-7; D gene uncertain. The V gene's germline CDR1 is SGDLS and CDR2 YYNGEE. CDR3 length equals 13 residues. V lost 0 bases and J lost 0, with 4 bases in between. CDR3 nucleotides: TGTGCCAGCAGCGTAGAGGACTCCTACGAGCAGTACTTC. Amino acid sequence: CASSVEDSYEQYF.

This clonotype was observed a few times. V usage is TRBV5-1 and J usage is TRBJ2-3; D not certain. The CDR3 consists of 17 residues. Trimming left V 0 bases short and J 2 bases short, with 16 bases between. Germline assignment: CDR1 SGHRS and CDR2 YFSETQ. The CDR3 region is CASSLVQPAPDTDTQYF. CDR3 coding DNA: TGCGCCAGCAGCTTGGTACAGCCCGCTCCCGACACAGATACGCAGTATTTT.

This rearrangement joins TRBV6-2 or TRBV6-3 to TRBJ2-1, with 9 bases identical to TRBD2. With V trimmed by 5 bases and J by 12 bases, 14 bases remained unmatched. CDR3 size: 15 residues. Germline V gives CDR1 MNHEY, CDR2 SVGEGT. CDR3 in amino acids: CASSRRASGAPGQFF. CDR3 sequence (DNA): TGTGCCAGCAGTCGGCGGGCTAGCGGGGCTCCGGGGCAGTTCTTC.

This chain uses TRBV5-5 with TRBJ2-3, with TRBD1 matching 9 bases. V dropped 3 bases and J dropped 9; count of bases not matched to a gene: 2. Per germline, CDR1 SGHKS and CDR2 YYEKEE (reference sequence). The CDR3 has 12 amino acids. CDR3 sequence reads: CASSSDRGTQYF. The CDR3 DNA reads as TGTGCCAGCAGCTCTGACAGGGGGACGCAGTATTTT.

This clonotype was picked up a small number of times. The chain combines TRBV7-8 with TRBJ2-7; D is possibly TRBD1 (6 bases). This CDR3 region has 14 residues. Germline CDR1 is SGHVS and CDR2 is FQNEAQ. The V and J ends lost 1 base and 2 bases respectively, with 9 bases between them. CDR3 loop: CASSLDWTAYEQYF. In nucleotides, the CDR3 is TGTGCCAGCAGCTTAGACTGGACAGCCTACGAGCAGTACTTC.

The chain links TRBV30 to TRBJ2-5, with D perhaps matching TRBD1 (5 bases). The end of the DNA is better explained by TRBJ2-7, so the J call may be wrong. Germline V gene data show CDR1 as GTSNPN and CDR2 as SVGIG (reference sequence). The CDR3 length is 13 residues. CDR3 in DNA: TGTGCCTGGAGTGTACGGCAGGGCTACGAGCAGTACTTC. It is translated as CAWSVRQGYEQYF.

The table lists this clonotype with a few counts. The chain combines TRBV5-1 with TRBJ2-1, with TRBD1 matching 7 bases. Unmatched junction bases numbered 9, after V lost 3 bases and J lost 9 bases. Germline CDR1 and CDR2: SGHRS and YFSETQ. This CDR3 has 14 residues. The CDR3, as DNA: TGCGCCAGCAGCTCGGACAGGACCTTGGGTGAGCAGTTCTTC. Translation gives CASSSDRTLGEQFF.

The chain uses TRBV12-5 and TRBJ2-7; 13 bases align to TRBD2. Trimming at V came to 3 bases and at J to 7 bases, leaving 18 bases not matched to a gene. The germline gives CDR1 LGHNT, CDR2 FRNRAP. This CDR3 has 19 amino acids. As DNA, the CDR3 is TGTGCTAGTGGTTTCCTCCTTGAAAGGACTAGCGGGGGTTCGGGGGAGCAGTACTTC. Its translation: CASGFLLERTSGGSGEQYF.

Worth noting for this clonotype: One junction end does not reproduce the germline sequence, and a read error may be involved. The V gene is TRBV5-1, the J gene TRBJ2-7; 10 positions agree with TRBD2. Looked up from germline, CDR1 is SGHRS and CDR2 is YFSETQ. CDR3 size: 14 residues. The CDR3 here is CAGSFSGGGPEQYF. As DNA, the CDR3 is TGCGCCGGCAGCTTCAGCGGGGGGGGTCCCGAGCAGTACTTC.

The CDR3 sequence is CASSLMGDGGAGDTQYF. The DNA of the CDR3 is TGTGCCAGCAGCCTAATGGGTGACGGGGGGGCGGGAGATACGCAGTATTTT. The chain recombines TRBV7-3 with TRBJ2-3, with 8 bases that match TRBD2. Trimming took 5 bases from V and 5 from J; bases not matched to a gene: 15. CDR3 length: 17 amino acids. Germline V gene sequence: CDR1 SGHTA, CDR2 FQGTGA. The whole variable domain, filled in from reference TRBV7-3 and TRBJ2-3, reads GAGVSQTPSNKVTEKGKYVELRCDPISGHTALYWYRQSLGQGPEFLIYFQGTGAADDSGLPNDRFFAVRPEGSVSTLKIQRTERGDSAVYLCASSLMGDGGAGDTQYFGPGTRLTVL.

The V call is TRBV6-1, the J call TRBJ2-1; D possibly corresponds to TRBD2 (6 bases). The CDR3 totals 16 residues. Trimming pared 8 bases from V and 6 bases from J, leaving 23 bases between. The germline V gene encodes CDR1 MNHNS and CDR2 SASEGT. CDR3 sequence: CASLTVTGPGVNEQFF. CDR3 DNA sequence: TGTGCCAGCCTAACTGTGACTGGGCCGGGGGTCAATGAGCAGTTCTTC.

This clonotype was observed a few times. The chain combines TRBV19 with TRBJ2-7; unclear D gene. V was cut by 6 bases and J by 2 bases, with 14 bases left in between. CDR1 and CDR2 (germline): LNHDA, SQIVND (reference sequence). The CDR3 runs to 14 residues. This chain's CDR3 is CASSTTDGTYEQYF. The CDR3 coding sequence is TGTGCCAGTAGCACGACCGACGGCACCTACGAGCAGTACTTC.

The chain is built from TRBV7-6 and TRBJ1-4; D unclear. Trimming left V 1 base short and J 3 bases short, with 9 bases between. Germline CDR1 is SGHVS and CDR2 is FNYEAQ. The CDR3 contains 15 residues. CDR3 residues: CASSLERPANEKLFF. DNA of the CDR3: TGTGCCAGCAGCTTAGAGAGGCCAGCTAATGAAAAACTGTTTTTT.

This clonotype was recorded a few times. The CDR3 here is CASSLTVLSYEQYF. For the CDR3, the DNA is TGCGCCAGCAGCTTGACAGTCCTCTCCTACGAGCAGTACTTC. V usage is TRBV5-1 and J usage is TRBJ2-7; D is unresolved. CDR1 is SGHRS and CDR2 is YFSETQ in the germline V gene. The V end lost 1 base, the J end lost 0 bases, and 8 bases lay between the germline ends. This CDR3 contains 14 residues.

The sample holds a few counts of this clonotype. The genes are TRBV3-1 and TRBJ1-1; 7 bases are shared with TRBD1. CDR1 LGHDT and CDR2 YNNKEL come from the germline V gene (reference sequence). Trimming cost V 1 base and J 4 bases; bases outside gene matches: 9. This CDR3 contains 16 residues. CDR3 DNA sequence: TGTGCCAGCAGCCAAGCTTGGGAGGGGGCGAGCACTGAAGCTTTCTTT. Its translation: CASSQAWEGASTEAFF.